This paragraph reports one T cell receptor (beta chain). What it binds is not known. The data stem from a study of CD8+CD57+ T cells in acquired aplastic anemia. Study background: Recorded DNA amounts for sorted CD4+ and CD8+ cells had an average of approximately 3 ug.

CD8+CD57+ cell expansion, shown by flow cytometry, had occurred in the patients selected for sequencing. Diagnosis of severe acquired aplastic anemia applied to all patients. CDR3 and TCR beta VDJ profiling relied on genomic DNA as the template. TCRdb re-called the reads with MiXCR, one entry per CDR3 protein. The table lists 250,000 to 300,000 distinct CDR3 sequences, roughly 53% of them singletons. Trimming cost V 4 bases and J 8 bases, with 20 bases left between them. In germline, CDR1 is SEHNR, CDR2 FQNEAQ (reference sequence). This CDR3 spans 16 amino acids. Broader study findings: Statistical testing detected no significant gap in CD8+ Simpson's diversity between patients and controls.

Material: sorted CD4+, CD8+, or CD8+CD57+ T cells (not recorded which) from PBMCs. The chain combines TRBV7-9 with TRBJ2-2, with D possibly matching TRBD1 (7 bases). This clonotype originated in a human donor with aplastic anemia. CDR3 amino acids: CASSSRQGGPTGELFF. The DNA for the CDR3 is TGTGCCAGCAGCTCTCGACAGGGAGGCCCTACTGGGGAGCTGTTTTTT.